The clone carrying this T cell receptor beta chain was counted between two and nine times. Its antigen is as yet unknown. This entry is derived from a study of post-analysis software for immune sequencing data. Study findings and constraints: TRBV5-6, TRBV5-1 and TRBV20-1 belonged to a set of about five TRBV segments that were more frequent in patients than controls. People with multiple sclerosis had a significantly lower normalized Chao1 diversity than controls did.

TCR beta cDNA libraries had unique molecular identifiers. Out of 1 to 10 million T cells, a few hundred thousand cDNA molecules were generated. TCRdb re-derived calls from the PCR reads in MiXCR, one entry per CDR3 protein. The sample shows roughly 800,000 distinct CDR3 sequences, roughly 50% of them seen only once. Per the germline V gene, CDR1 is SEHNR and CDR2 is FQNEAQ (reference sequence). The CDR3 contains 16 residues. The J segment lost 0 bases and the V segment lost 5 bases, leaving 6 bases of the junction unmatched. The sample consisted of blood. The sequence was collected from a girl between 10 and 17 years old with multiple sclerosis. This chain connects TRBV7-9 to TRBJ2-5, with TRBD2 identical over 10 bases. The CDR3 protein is CASSRLAGANQETQYF. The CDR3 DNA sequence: TGTGCCAGCAGCCGTCTAGCGGGAGCAAACCAAGAGACCCAGTACTTC.